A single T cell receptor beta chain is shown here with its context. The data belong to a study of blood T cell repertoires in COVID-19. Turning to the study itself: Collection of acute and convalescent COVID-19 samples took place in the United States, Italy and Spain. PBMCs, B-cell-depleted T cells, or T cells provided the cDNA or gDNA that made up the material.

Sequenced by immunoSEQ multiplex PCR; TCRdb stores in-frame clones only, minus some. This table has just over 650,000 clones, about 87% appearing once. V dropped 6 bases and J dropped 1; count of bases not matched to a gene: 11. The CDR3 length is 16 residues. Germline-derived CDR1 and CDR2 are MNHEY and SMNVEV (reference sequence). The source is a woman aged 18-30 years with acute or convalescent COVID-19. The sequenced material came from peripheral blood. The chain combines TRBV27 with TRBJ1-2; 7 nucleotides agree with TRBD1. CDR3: CASSKTGLEGNYGYTF. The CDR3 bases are TGTGCCAGCAGCAAGACAGGGTTGGAGGGTAACTATGGCTACACCTTC.